The next 3 T cell receptor beta chains were all read from a single sample in a study of metastatic and nonmetastatic thyroid tumors. Thyroid surgery was performed in patients who had received no treatment beforehand. Using MiXCR, TCRdb re-called clones from the PCR reads. Here the sample spans 45,000 to 50,000 clones, under 25% being singletons. The specimen was blood. These receptors were collected from a male donor with papillary thyroid cancer or a benign thyroid nodule (not recorded which). Some clones in this sample may be carry-over from other donors' samples.

In this sample, this clone turned up many times. A clone one base away is much larger, so this may be a read error. V gene TRBV6-1 combines with J gene TRBJ1-2; TRBD1 matches 7 bases. This CDR3 has 13 residues. Germline CDR1 MNHNS, CDR2 SASEGT. The CDR3 DNA reads TGTGCCAGCACTACAGGGACAGCCTATGGCCACACCTTC. This encodes CASTTGTAYGHTF.

There are many counts of this clone. The chain carries TRBV5-6 and TRBJ2-7; TRBD2 matches 9 bases. V lost 2 bases and J lost 3; bases outside the gene matches: 3. Germline CDR1 SGHDT, CDR2 YYEEEE. This CDR3 has 14 amino acids. The CDR3 here is CASSLLAGVYEQYF. Written as DNA, the CDR3 is TGTGCCAGCAGCTTATTAGCGGGAGTCTACGAGCAGTACTTC.

This clone has ten or more counts. The CDR3 region has the DNA TGCAGTGCTAGAGGAGCGGTGGGCAGCCTGGGAGAGACCCAGTACTTC. Its protein is CSARGAVGSLGETQYF. V gene TRBV20-1 combines with J gene TRBJ2-5; a possible D gene is TRBD2 (5 bases). This CDR3 has 16 amino acids. CDR1 and CDR2 (germline): DFQATT, SNEGSKA (reference sequence). V dropped 1 base and J dropped 4 bases, with 19 bases sitting between them.